This T cell receptor beta chain was observed in a study of T cells after yellow fever vaccination (dated by TCRdb to about 2019). With regard to the full study: Libraries from fractions with low cell numbers were prepared with the SMART-Seq v4 Ultra Low Input RNA kit. To follow T-cell clones before and after both primary and booster YFV17D yellow fever vaccination, bulk TCR alpha and beta repertoires underwent longitudinal sequencing. Two healthy male donors, one aged 18 to 30 and one aged 30 to 40 years, were included in the cohort. Blood samples were taken at several timepoints before and after primary and secondary immunization, and bulk PBMC replicates and cell subsets were isolated.

TCR cDNA was synthesized by 5'RACE template switching, which introduced a universal primer site and unique molecular identifiers. cDNA synthesis was primed from both the TCR alpha and TCR beta constant segments. Libraries were amplified in two PCR steps, with sample barcodes and sequencing adapters added in the second step. Sequencing of the libraries was done on either Illumina HiSeq 2500 (2x100 bp) or NovaSeq (2x150 bp). Turning to the authors' computational methods: Demultiplexing of reads and collapsing into UMI consensus sequences were performed with MIGEC, and V(D)J alignment was carried out with MiXCR. Vaccine-responding clonotypes were identified with edgeR using replicate PBMC samples, with FDR below 0.01 and a log2 fold change above 5 up to day 15 being required. CD4 or CD8 identity was assigned to each bulk clonotype according to whether the clonotype was present at higher abundance in the sequenced CD4 repertoire or the sequenced CD8 repertoire. TCRdb cleaned the public reads at Q25 with fastp, built clones with MiXCR and kept in-frame beta chains. A single entry per CDR3 protein holds the most common genes and DNA from its merged rows. The V and J calls come from TCRdb's annotation, not from the publication. Counted in this sample were 300,000 to 350,000 distinct CDR3 sequences; 8.1% of them appeared once. The ten top clones hold roughly 18% of the sample.

CDR1 and CDR2 were assigned from the germline V gene as SGHRS and YFSETQ. The V end loses 6 bases and the J end loses 2 bases, and a stretch of 11 bases separates them. From the cysteine through the phenylalanine, the CDR3 covers 13 amino acids. The DNA shown is the 39-base CDR3, in frame from base 1. Broader findings and caveats from the paper: Compared with the primary T-cell response, the secondary T-cell response was weaker but faster, peaking on day 5 rather than day 15. Most clones expanded after primary vaccination (96% of CD4 and over 80% of CD8) were re-detected after the booster, suggesting that broad memory maintenance occurred. Computational filtering was needed because FACS-sorted repertoires could contain abundant contaminating clonotypes from the bulk population. Only two donors were included in the study, so the extent to which the findings can be generalized is limited. A small share of clonotypes was detected in both CD4 and CD8 compartments, with the overlap likely arising from convergent recombination.

The sample holds a few counts of this clonotype. The antigen this receptor binds is unknown. One base away there is no much larger clone; base qualities are not given. The sample's treatment or condition label is to be understood as: live attenuated yellow fever vaccine strain. Two biological replicates of bulk PBMCs were collected at each blood-draw timepoint. A standard Ficoll-Paque protocol was used to isolate PBMCs from peripheral blood. TriZol was used to extract RNA from bulk PBMCs, from CD4 and CD8 fractions, and from dextramer-positive and dextramer-negative fractions. Recombination connected TRBV5-1 to TRBJ2-5; matching of 5 bases hints at TRBD2 as the D gene. Sequencing used PBMCs, obtained around 45 days after the first yellow fever vaccination. The TCR sequence derives from a man between 18 and 29 years old who received the YFV17D yellow fever vaccine. The CDR3 reads CASNLGEQETQYF. The nucleotide sequence reads as follows: TGCGCCAGCAACCTGGGAGAACAAGAGACCCAGTACTTC.